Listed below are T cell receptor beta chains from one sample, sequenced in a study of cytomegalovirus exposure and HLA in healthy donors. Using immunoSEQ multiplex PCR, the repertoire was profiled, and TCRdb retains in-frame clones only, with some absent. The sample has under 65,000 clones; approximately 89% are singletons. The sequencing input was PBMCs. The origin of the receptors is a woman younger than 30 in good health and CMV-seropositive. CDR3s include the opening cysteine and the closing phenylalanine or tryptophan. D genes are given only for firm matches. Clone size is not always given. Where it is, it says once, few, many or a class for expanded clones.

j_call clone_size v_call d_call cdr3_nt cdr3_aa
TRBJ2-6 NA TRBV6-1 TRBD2 TGTGCCAGCAGTGAAGAGCGGGGGTCTGGGGCCAACGTCCTGACTTTC CASSEERGSGANVLTF
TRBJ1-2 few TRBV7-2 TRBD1 TGTGCCAGCAGCTTCGAGATCGGACAGGGGTATGGCTACACCTTC CASSFEIGQGYGYTF
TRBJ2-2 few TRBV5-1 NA TGCGCCAGCAGCTTGCGGAGTACGAACACCGGGGAGCTGTTTTTT CASSLRSTNTGELFF
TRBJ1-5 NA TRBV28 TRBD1 TGTGCCAGCAGCGGACAGGGCAATCAGCCCCAGCATTTT CASSGQGNQPQHF
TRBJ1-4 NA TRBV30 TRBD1 TGTGCCTGGAAACAGGGGTCAACTAATGAAAAACTGTTTTTT CAWKQGSTNEKLFF
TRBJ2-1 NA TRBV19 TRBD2 TGTGCCAGTAGTAAAGGGGGGACTAGCGGGGACCTCTCCTACAATGAGCAGTTCTTC CASSKGGTSGDLSYNEQFF
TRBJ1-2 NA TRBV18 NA TGTGCCAGCTCACCAACCCAGGGGTCCCCTGGAAGTAACTATGGCTACACCTTC CASSPTQGSPGSNYGYTF
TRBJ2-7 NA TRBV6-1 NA TGTGCCAGCCGGTACTATCTCAACTACGAGCAGTACTTC CASRYYLNYEQYF
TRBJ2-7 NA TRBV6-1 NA TGTGCCACACGCTCAGGGTACGAGCAGTACTTC CATRSGYEQYF
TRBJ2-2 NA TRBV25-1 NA TGTGCCAGCAGTGTTGGGGGCGAGCTCGGGGAGCTGTTTTTT CASSVGGELGELFF
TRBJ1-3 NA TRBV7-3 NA TGTGCCAGCAGCTTGGGAGGGTCTGCGGCTGGAAACACCATATATTTT CASSLGGSAAGNTIYF
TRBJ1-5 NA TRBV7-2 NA TGTGCCAGCAGTCCAGGGGTCAGCAATCAGCCCCAGCATTTT CASSPGVSNQPQHF
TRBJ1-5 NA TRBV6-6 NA TGTGCCAGCAGTTACAGTCAGGGCGACAATCAGCCCCAGCATTTT CASSYSQGDNQPQHF
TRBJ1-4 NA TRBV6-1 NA TGTGCCAGCAGTGAAGCGCGGCCCCTGTTTTTT CASSEARPLFF
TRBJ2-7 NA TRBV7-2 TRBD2 TGTGCCAGCAGCACCGGCCCGGCGGGGGGGCGGGAGCAGTACTTC CASSTGPAGGREQYF
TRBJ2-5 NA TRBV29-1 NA TGCAGCGTTGAGGTCCGACATACCCCCCAAGAGACCCAGTACTTC CSVEVRHTPQETQYF
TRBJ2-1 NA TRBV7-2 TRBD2 TGTGCCAGCAGCTTGAGGACTAGCGGGGGGGTGAATGAGCAGTTCTTC CASSLRTSGGVNEQFF
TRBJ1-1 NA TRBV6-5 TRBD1 TGTGCCAGCAGTCCCACAGGGGGCGGCACTGAAGCTTTCTTT CASSPTGGGTEAFF
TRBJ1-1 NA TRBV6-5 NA TGTGCCAGCGTCGCGCCAGGAAGGAGGACTGAAGCTTTCTTT CASVAPGRRTEAFF
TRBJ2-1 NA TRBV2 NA TGTGCCAGCAGTGAAATCGGGAGAAAGCAGTTCTTC CASSEIGRKQFF
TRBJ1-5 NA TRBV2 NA TGTGCCAGCAGTACTGACAGGACAAATCAGCCCCAGCATTTT CASSTDRTNQPQHF
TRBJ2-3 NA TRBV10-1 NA TGCGCCAGCAACCGAGGTCTCACAGATACGCAGTATTTT CASNRGLTDTQYF
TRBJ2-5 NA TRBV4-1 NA TGCGCCAGCAGCCTGGCAGGCTTAGGACAAGAGACCCAGTACTTC CASSLAGLGQETQYF
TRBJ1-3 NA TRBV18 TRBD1 TGTGCCAGCTCAGCGGAGGCCGGGACAGTAGGAAACACCATATATTTT CASSAEAGTVGNTIYF
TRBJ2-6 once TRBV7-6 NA TGTGCCAGCAGCTCTAGACGGGCCAACGTCCTGACTTTC CASSSRRANVLTF
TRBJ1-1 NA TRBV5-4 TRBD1 TGTGCCAGCAGCACAGGACAGGGGGACACTGAAGCTTTCTTT CASSTGQGDTEAFF
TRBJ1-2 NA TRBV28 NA TGTGCCAGCAGTTTCCCACAGGCGACCTATGGCTACACCTTC CASSFPQATYGYTF
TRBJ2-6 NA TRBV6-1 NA TGTGCCAGCAGTGAAACAGGGATCGGGGCCAACGTCCTGACTTTC CASSETGIGANVLTF
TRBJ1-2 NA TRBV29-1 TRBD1 TGCAGCGTACGGACAGGGGTTGGCTACACCTTC CSVRTGVGYTF
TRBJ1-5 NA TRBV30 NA TGTGCCTGGAAGGCTGGGCCGGTCGCCGAAAATCAGCCCCAGCATTTT CAWKAGPVAENQPQHF
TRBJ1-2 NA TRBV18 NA TGTGCCAGCTCCCCGACAGAGAACTATGGCTACACCTTC CASSPTENYGYTF
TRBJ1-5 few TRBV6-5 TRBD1 TGTGCCAGCAGTTTAACAGGGGAGGACAATCAGCCCCAGCATTTT CASSLTGEDNQPQHF
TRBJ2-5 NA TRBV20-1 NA TGCAGTGCGATAGCAGAGACCCAGTACTTC CSAIAETQYF
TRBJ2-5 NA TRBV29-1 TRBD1 TGCAGCGTTGACGGCGACAGGGGCGGGGAGACCCAGTACTTC CSVDGDRGGETQYF
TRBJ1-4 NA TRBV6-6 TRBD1 TGTGCCAGCAGTTACGGACAGGGAAAAAATGAAAAACTGTTTTTT CASSYGQGKNEKLFF
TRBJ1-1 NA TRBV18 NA TGTGCCAGCTCACCAACCGCGGGCGTTGGCACTGAAGCTTTCTTT CASSPTAGVGTEAFF
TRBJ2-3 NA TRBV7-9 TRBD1 TGTGCCAGCAGCCCCGGGACAGGGCTCACAGATACGCAGTATTTT CASSPGTGLTDTQYF
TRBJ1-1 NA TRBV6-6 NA TGTGCCAGCAGTTACGGAGGGGAGAACACTGAAGCTTTCTTT CASSYGGENTEAFF
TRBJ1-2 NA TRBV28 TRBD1 TGTGCCAGCAGTTCCACCGGGACAGGGTCCTATGGCTACACCTTC CASSSTGTGSYGYTF
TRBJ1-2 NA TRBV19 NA TGTGCCAGTAGCGAAGGCGGGAGCTATGGCTACACCTTC CASSEGGSYGYTF
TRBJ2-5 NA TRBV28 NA TGTGCCAGCAGTTTCGGGGGAACCCAAGAGACCCAGTACTTC CASSFGGTQETQYF
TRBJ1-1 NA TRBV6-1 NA TGTGCCAGCAGTTTCGAGAGGGGGACTGAAGCTTTCTTT CASSFERGTEAFF
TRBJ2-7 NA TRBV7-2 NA TGTGCCAGCAGCTCTCTTGGGGCGGACGGCTACGAGCAGTACTTC CASSSLGADGYEQYF
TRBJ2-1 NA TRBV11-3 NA TGTGCCAGCAGCTTAGGAAATCCTAGAGATGAGCAGTTCTTC CASSLGNPRDEQFF